These 25 T cell receptor beta chains originate from one sample sequenced in a study of blood T cell repertoires in COVID-19. Only in-frame clones appear in the TCRdb table, and some are missing; sequencing was by immunoSEQ multiplex PCR. The repertoire consists of about 130,000 clones, with roughly 85% occurring once and the leading ten covering under 8%. The specimen was peripheral blood. Receptor source: a man older than 75 with active or convalescent COVID-19.

The chain joins TRBV15 to TRBJ1-5; 8 nucleotides match TRBD1. The CDR3 has 17 amino acids. Germline assignment: CDR1 LNHNV and CDR2 YYDKDF (reference sequence). V was pared by 1 base and J by 4 bases, with 9 bases of the junction left unmatched. CDR3 sequence reads: CATSRGRGQARNQPQHF. The DNA of the CDR3 is TGTGCCACCAGCAGAGGTCGGGGACAGGCCCGAAATCAGCCCCAGCATTTT.

This sequence joins TRBV11-2 and TRBJ2-7; 7 nucleotides match TRBD2. J gave up 4 bases and V 1 base, and 7 bases lay outside the gene matches. Germline V CDR1 and CDR2: SGHAT, FQNNGV. CDR3 length equals 15 residues. In DNA form, the CDR3 reads TGTGCCAGCAGCTTAGGCCTAGCGGACACTTACGAGCAGTACTTC. It encodes CASSLGLADTYEQYF.

This clone was seen once. The V gene is TRBV7-7, the J gene TRBJ2-2; D possibly corresponds to TRBD2 (6 bases). Germline lookup yields CDR1 SSHAT and CDR2 FNYEAQ (reference sequence). Deletions cut 4 bases from V and 0 bases from J, with 12 bases between. The CDR3 has 16 residues. The DNA of the CDR3 is TGTGCCAGCAGCTCGTCTGGGGGGACGAACACCGGGGAGCTGTTTTTT. Its protein product is CASSSSGGTNTGELFF.

V gene TRBV4-2 combines with J gene TRBJ1-5; D perhaps matches TRBD1 (5 bases). Germline V gene lookup returns CDR1 LGHNA and CDR2 YNFKEQ. Trimming left V 0 bases short and J 2 bases short, with 14 bases between. The CDR3 runs 17 residues. CDR3 amino acids: CASSQDLGGQGNQPQHF. The CDR3, as DNA: TGTGCCAGCAGCCAAGATCTCGGGGGTCAGGGCAATCAGCCCCAGCATTTT.

The V and J genes are TRBV30 and TRBJ1-2, with 9 bases that match TRBD1. This CDR3 region has 12 residues. The germline CDR1 and CDR2 sequences are GTSNPN and SVGIG (reference sequence). V was clipped by 3 bases and J by 6 bases; unmatched bases: 2. The CDR3 DNA reads as TGTGCCTGGAGGGGACAGGGAAATGGCTACACCTTC. Translating gives CAWRGQGNGYTF.

CDR3 region: CASSQAIGGAGETQYF. The CDR3 coding sequence is TGTGCCAGCAGCCAAGCGATAGGGGGGGCGGGTGAGACCCAGTACTTC. V gene TRBV3-1 (or the pseudogene TRBV3-2) combines with J gene TRBJ2-5, with D possibly being TRBD2 (7 bases). Trimming removed 1 base at V and 5 bases at J, with 17 bases between. The CDR3 has 16 amino acids. The germline CDR1 and CDR2 sequences are LGHDT and YNNKEL (reference sequence).

The V call is TRBV5-1, the J call TRBJ2-7; no firm D call. The CDR3 consists of 13 residues. Germline CDR1 reads SGHRS; CDR2 reads YFSETQ. With 0 bases removed from V and 1 base from J, the gap between germline ends came to 5 bases. In DNA, the CDR3 is TGCGCCAGCAGCTTGGACTTTTCCTACGAGCAGTACTTC. This codes for CASSLDFSYEQYF.

The V call is TRBV27, the J call TRBJ2-5, with 7 bases aligning to TRBD2. The trim removed 5 bases at V and 4 bases at J, leaving 7 bases unmatched. The CDR3 spans 14 residues. CDR1 MNHEY and CDR2 SMNVEV come from the germline V gene (reference sequence). CDR3 in amino acids: CASSTGLGRETQYF. The CDR3 DNA follows: TGTGCCAGCAGTACAGGACTAGGCCGAGAGACCCAGTACTTC.

The rearrangement joins TRBV7-9 to TRBJ1-1; 11 bases agree with TRBD1. The germline CDR1 and CDR2 sequences are SEHNR and FQNEAQ (reference sequence). The J segment lost 1 base and the V segment lost 2 bases, leaving 3 bases of the junction unmatched. The CDR3 is 16 residues long. CDR3 sequence: CASSLWTGGRNTEAFF. In DNA form, the CDR3 reads TGTGCCAGCAGCTTATGGACAGGGGGCCGGAACACTGAAGCTTTCTTT.

The chain carries TRBV7-2 and TRBJ1-5; D unclear. The CDR3 totals 13 residues. Germline-derived CDR1 and CDR2 are SGHTA and FQGNSA. Trimming took off 2 bases at V and 6 bases at J, with 8 bases between the two ends. Here the CDR3 reads CASSLQEVQPQHF. CDR3 bases: TGTGCCAGCAGCTTACAGGAGGTTCAGCCCCAGCATTTT.

The chain recombines TRBV5-6 with TRBJ2-3; weak D call: TRBD2 (6 bases). Trimming pared 5 bases from V and 2 bases from J, leaving 15 bases between. This CDR3 region has 15 residues. Germline-derived CDR1 and CDR2 are SGHDT and YYEEEE. CDR3 residues: CASRVLREITDTQYF. In nucleotides, the CDR3 is TGTGCCAGCAGGGTCCTACGGGAGATCACAGATACGCAGTATTTT.

This clone came up once. The rearrangement uses TRBV18 and TRBJ1-6; TRBD1 aligns across 8 bases. The junction had 13 bases not matched to a gene; V was cut back by 6 bases and J by 6 bases. Germline-derived CDR1 and CDR2 are KGHSH and LQKENI. The CDR3 length is 17 residues. The CDR3 here is CASSGQANARGNSPLHF. Here the CDR3 DNA reads TGTGCCAGCTCGGGACAGGCAAACGCAAGGGGTAATTCACCCCTCCACTTT. Filled out from reference TRBV18 and TRBJ1-6, the complete variable domain reads NAGVMQNPRHLVRRRGQEARLRCSPMKGHSHVYWYRQLPEEGLKFMVYLQKENIIDESGMPKERFSAEFPKEGPSILRIQQVVRGDSAAYFCASSGQANARGNSPLHFGNGTRLTVT.

The chain carries TRBV20-1 and TRBJ2-5; D is perhaps TRBD1 (6 bases). CDR3 size: 11 residues. Trimming took 5 bases from V and 4 from J, leaving 8 bases between them. Germline-derived CDR1 and CDR2 are DFQATT and SNEGSKA (reference sequence). The CDR3 region is CSAAGVETQYF. CDR3 in DNA: TGCAGTGCTGCAGGGGTAGAGACCCAGTACTTC.

The J gene is TRBJ1-3, the V gene TRBV6-1; perhaps TRBD1 as D (5 bases). Deletions cut 4 bases from V and 0 bases from J, with 16 bases between. Germline V gives CDR1 MNHNS, CDR2 SASEGT. This CDR3 is built from 17 residues. In DNA, the CDR3 is TGTGCCAGCAGTGTCACTTCCGGGGGAAACTCTGGAAACACCATATATTTT. Protein: CASSVTSGGNSGNTIYF.

The V and J genes are TRBV19 and TRBJ2-1; no reliable D call. The CDR3 runs 14 residues. Germline CDR1 is LNHDA and CDR2 is SQIVND (reference sequence). Trimming cost V 6 bases and J 8 bases, with 17 bases left between them. CDR3: CASSPPAWPYEQFF. DNA for the CDR3: TGTGCCAGTAGCCCCCCAGCGTGGCCGTATGAGCAGTTCTTC.

This clone was detected once. V is TRBV19 and J is TRBJ2-7, with D possibly matching TRBD1 (6 bases). Germline CDR1 and CDR2: LNHDA and SQIVND (reference sequence). V was shortened by 3 bases and J by 2 bases, with 14 bases between the two germline ends. CDR3 size: 15 residues. The CDR3 reads CASSMLTGITYEQYF. CDR3 in DNA: TGTGCCAGTAGTATGCTTACAGGGATAACCTACGAGCAGTACTTC.

The chain joins TRBV5-6 to TRBJ1-3; D remains unclear. Trimming removed 2 bases at V and 2 bases at J, with 11 bases between. The CDR3 is 15 residues long. Germline CDR1 is SGHDT and CDR2 is YYEEEE. CDR3 bases: TGTGCCAGCAGCTTACCCTCCCGGGCTGGAAACACCATATATTTT. Amino acids: CASSLPSRAGNTIYF.

The CDR3 region is CASSRASGGYNEQFF. DNA of the CDR3: TGTGCCAGTAGTAGGGCTAGCGGGGGTTACAATGAGCAGTTCTTC. This sequence joins TRBV19 and TRBJ2-1, with 10 bases aligning to TRBD2. The germline V gene encodes CDR1 LNHDA and CDR2 SQIVND (reference sequence). V gave up 4 bases and J gave up 4 bases; unmatched junction bases: 4. The CDR3 contains 15 residues. Variable domain in full (rest from reference TRBV19 and TRBJ2-1): DGGITQSPKYLFRKEGQNVTLSCEQNLNHDAMYWYRQDPGQGLRLIYYSQIVNDFQKGDIAEGYSVSREKKESFPLTVTSAQKNPTAFYLCASSRASGGYNEQFFGPGTRLTVL.

The V and J genes are TRBV18 and TRBJ1-5; D uncertain. CDR1 and CDR2 from the germline V gene are KGHSH and LQKENI. CDR3 length: 15 residues. Trimming pared 1 base from V and 0 bases from J, leaving 7 bases between. The CDR3 DNA sequence: TGTGCCAGCTCACCACGTCAAATTAGCAATCAGCCCCAGCATTTT. Translation: CASSPRQISNQPQHF.

The chain links TRBV11-3 to TRBJ2-1, with D possibly TRBD1 on 6 matching bases. The CDR3 has 13 amino acids. Trimming removed 0 bases from V and 14 bases from J, with 14 bases in between. Germline assignment: CDR1 SGHNT and CDR2 YENEEA. This CDR3 is CASSLDGVGGKFF. In DNA form, the CDR3 reads TGTGCCAGCAGCTTAGATGGGGTAGGGGGTAAGTTCTTC.

The V and J genes are TRBV12-5 and TRBJ1-2; 10 bases agree with TRBD1. The CDR3 contains 15 residues. From germline, CDR1 is LGHNT and CDR2 FRNRAP. Trimming removed 1 base from V and 7 bases from J; junction bases left unmatched: 6. The CDR3 here is CASGLGTGTGAGYTF. CDR3 sequence (DNA): TGTGCTAGTGGTTTGGGTACCGGGACAGGGGCTGGCTACACCTTC.

This chain connects TRBV7-2 to TRBJ2-7; 7 bases match TRBD2. The CDR3 is 15 amino acids. Germline V CDR1 and CDR2: SGHTA, FQGNSA. Unmatched junction bases numbered 6, after V lost 0 bases and J lost 4 bases. The CDR3 DNA follows: TGTGCCAGCAGCTTAGCGACTGCTAGCGGATACGAGCAGTACTTC. Amino acids: CASSLATASGYEQYF.

This clone showed up just a few times. This chain connects TRBV7-9 to TRBJ2-7; 11 bases are shared with TRBD1. Trimming cost V 5 bases and J 7 bases; bases outside gene matches: 10. This CDR3 has 15 residues. Germline V gene sequence: CDR1 SEHNR, CDR2 FQNEAQ (reference sequence). CDR3 in amino acids: CASSPRDRGSREQYF. The CDR3 region has the DNA TGTGCCAGCAGCCCTCGGGACAGGGGGTCGAGGGAGCAGTACTTC.

The chain has TRBV6-5 and TRBJ2-2, with 8 bases identical to TRBD2. The CDR3 extends over 14 amino acids. Germline V gene sequence: CDR1 MNHEY, CDR2 SVGAGI. The V segment lost 11 bases and the J segment 3 bases; nucleotides outside the gene matches: 8. The CDR3 protein is CAGRSGSDTGELFF. In DNA, the CDR3 is TGTGCCGGACGGAGCGGGAGTGACACCGGGGAGCTGTTTTTT.

The chain employs TRBV6-4 and TRBJ1-5, with 8 nucleotides matching TRBD1. This CDR3 is built from 17 residues. Germline lookup yields CDR1 MRHNA and CDR2 SNTAGT. V shed 3 bases, J shed 0 bases, and the junction held 7 bases outside the gene matches. CDR3 sequence: CASSEDRAQYSNQPQHF. CDR3 DNA sequence: TGTGCCAGCAGTGAGGACAGGGCCCAATATAGCAATCAGCCCCAGCATTTT.